The 21 T cell receptor beta chains listed next were all sequenced from one sample in a study of Graves' ophthalmopathy and Graves' hyperthyroidism. CDR3 regions of TCR beta were amplified from RNA transcripts. RT-PCR was first run with HTBI primers, then multiplex PCR in a second round. TCRdb re-derived calls from the multiplex PCR reads in MiXCR, one entry per CDR3 protein. The repertoire includes roughly 1.1 million distinct CDR3 sequences, about 36% of them detected once, and approximately 12% sits in the top ten. The specimen was peripheral blood or thyroid tissue (not recorded which). The receptors stem from an adult man with Graves' hyperthyroidism.

This chain uses TRBV7-9 with TRBJ2-7; TRBD2 is a possible D gene (5 bases). The CDR3 loop spans 15 amino acids. The V and J ends lost 2 bases and 3 bases respectively, with 14 bases between them. The germline V gene has CDR1 SEHNR and CDR2 FQNEAQ (reference sequence). CDR3 sequence reads: CASSLSTRTCYEQYF. The CDR3 bases are TGTGCCAGCAGCTTAAGTACACGGACTTGCTACGAGCAGTACTTC.

This sequence joins TRBV15 and TRBJ1-1, with D unresolved. This CDR3 spans 14 amino acids. V lost 5 bases, J lost 3 bases, and 13 bases lay in between. The germline CDR1 and CDR2 sequences are LNHNV and YYDKDF (reference sequence). CDR3 protein: CATSPWELYTEAFF. The CDR3 DNA sequence: TGTGCCACCAGCCCCTGGGAGTTGTACACTGAAGCTTTCTTT.

The table lists this clonotype with many counts. CDR3 sequence reads: CASSRMDEAFF. The CDR3 coding sequence is TGTGCCAGCAGTCGAATGGATGAAGCTTTCTTT. This chain connects TRBV7-9 to TRBJ1-1; D uncertain. The germline V gene encodes CDR1 SEHNR and CDR2 FQNEAQ (reference sequence). The CDR3 is 11 amino acids. Trimming cost V 6 bases and J 7 bases, with 9 bases left between them.

V usage is TRBV27 and J usage is TRBJ2-7; D call uncertain. The CDR3 is made up of 15 amino acids. The germline V gene has CDR1 MNHEY and CDR2 SMNVEV (reference sequence). V lost 2 bases and J lost 3, with 14 bases in between. The CDR3 sequence is CASSLDRRTNYEQYF. The CDR3 DNA sequence: TGTGCCAGCAGTTTAGATCGGAGAACCAACTACGAGCAGTACTTC.

A note on this clonotype: A read error is likely, as this CDR3 ends without the conserved phenylalanine or tryptophan. The DNA is left out, because the CDR3 cannot be placed on it with certainty; the CDR3 is given as TCRdb lists it. The V gene is TRBV14, the J gene TRBJ1-1; TRBD1 is taken as the D call from the table, unchecked against the DNA. Ends included, the CDR3 has 11 residues. Germline assignment: CDR1 SGHDN and CDR2 FVKESK. The CDR3 spells CASSQSGRANY.

This clonotype was seen many times. The chain employs TRBV7-8 and TRBJ2-7; 11 nucleotides agree with TRBD2. CDR1 and CDR2 (germline): SGHVS, FQNEAQ. The CDR3 length is 16 residues. Trimming at V came to 1 base and at J to 3 bases, leaving 5 bases not matched to a gene. The CDR3 DNA reads TGTGCCAGCAGCTTAGAAGTAGCGGGAGGGATCTACGAGCAGTACTTC. Translated: CASSLEVAGGIYEQYF.

The chain recombines TRBV20-1 with TRBJ1-1, with 7 positions matching TRBD1. The CDR3 consists of 15 residues. The V gene's germline CDR1 is DFQATT and CDR2 SNEGSKA (reference sequence). Unmatched junction bases numbered 9, after V lost 5 bases and J lost 0 bases. The CDR3 DNA is TGCAGTGCTGGAAGGACAGGAACTTTGAACACTGAAGCTTTCTTT. It translates to CSAGRTGTLNTEAFF.

As for this clonotype: Here the CDR3 omits its conserved ending phenylalanine or tryptophan, so a read error is the likely source. The chain has TRBV6-5 and TRBJ1-2, with a weak D call TRBD1 (6 bases). The CDR3 has 11 residues. V dropped 7 bases and J dropped 9 bases, with 12 bases sitting between them. Per germline, CDR1 MNHEY and CDR2 SVGAGI. CDR3 coding DNA: TGTGCCAGCACCCGGGGGGCTAGCTACACCCTC. Translation: CASTRGASYTL.

This chain joins TRBV29-1 and TRBJ2-7, with 8 bases fitting TRBD2. Per germline, CDR1 SQVTM and CDR2 ANQGSEA. The CDR3 consists of 13 residues. The CDR3 DNA sequence: TGCAGTTCGCTGGCGGGAGGTACCTACGAGCAGTACTTC. The encoded protein is CSSLAGGTYEQYF.

This clonotype has just a few counts. V and J are TRBV7-9 and TRBJ2-7; no clear D gene. V gave up 1 base and J gave up 0 bases, with 10 bases separating them. The germline V gene encodes CDR1 SEHNR and CDR2 FQNEAQ (reference sequence). This CDR3 comprises 15 residues. The CDR3 here is CASSLVGLFSYEQYF. CDR3 nucleotides: TGTGCCAGCAGCTTAGTTGGTCTCTTCTCCTACGAGCAGTACTTC.

The V and J genes are TRBV6-6 and TRBJ1-5, with TRBD1 identical over 8 bases. With V trimmed by 5 bases and J by 4 bases, 4 bases remained unmatched. The CDR3 consists of 14 residues. Germline CDR1 is MNHNY and CDR2 is SVGAGI (reference sequence). The CDR3 reads CASSGQGQNQPQHF. DNA of the CDR3: TGTGCCAGCAGTGGACAGGGCCAAAATCAGCCCCAGCATTTT.

This clonotype has a handful of counts. One end of the junction does not line up with germline, which may come from a read error. The chain is built from TRBV5-1 and TRBJ2-5, with D perhaps given as TRBD1 or TRBD2 (5 bases each). The CDR3 runs 15 residues. Germline loops: CDR1 SGHRS, CDR2 YFSETQ. Written as DNA, the CDR3 is TGTGCCAGCAGGACCACTCCGGGACACCAAGAGACCCAGTACTTC. It encodes CASRTTPGHQETQYF.

This clonotype was seen only once. The chain couples TRBV7-9 to TRBJ2-7; D possibly uses TRBD1 or TRBD2 (5 bases each). The CDR3 consists of 16 residues. Trimming took 5 bases from V and 2 from J, leaving 19 bases between them. Germline CDR1 SEHNR, CDR2 FQNEAQ (reference sequence). CDR3 sequence: CASSPSRGEGPYEQYF. CDR3 nucleotides: TGTGCCAGCAGCCCGAGCCGAGGAGAGGGACCCTACGAGCAGTACTTC.

The V and J genes are TRBV20-1 and TRBJ2-7, with D possibly being TRBD1 or TRBD2 (5 bases each). The CDR3 contains 14 residues. Trimming took 0 bases from V and 1 from J, leaving 10 bases between them. CDR1 is DFQATT and CDR2 is SNEGSKA in the germline V gene (reference sequence). In nucleotides, the CDR3 is TGCAGTGCTAGAGATTTCGAGGGGTCCTACGAGCAGTACTTC. It codes for CSARDFEGSYEQYF.

This rearrangement joins TRBV29-1 to TRBJ2-7; TRBD1 matches at 7 bases. With V trimmed by 4 bases and J by 5 bases, 5 bases remained unmatched. The CDR3 has 12 residues. Germline V gene sequence: CDR1 SQVTM, CDR2 ANQGSEA. Here the CDR3 reads CSVGIGGDEQYF. CDR3 bases: TGCAGCGTTGGGATAGGGGGCGACGAGCAGTACTTC.

This clonotype was detected many times. The chain uses TRBV20-1 and TRBJ1-4; D uncertain. There are 12 residues in the CDR3. V lost 7 bases and J lost 0, with 6 bases in between. Germline CDR1 and CDR2: DFQATT and SNEGSKA (reference sequence). CDR3 coding DNA: TGCAGTGGAGTTGCAACTAATGAAAAACTGTTTTTT. Protein product: CSGVATNEKLFF.

The chain uses TRBV19 and TRBJ1-6; D gene uncertain. This CDR3 comprises 15 residues. The V gene lost 5 bases and the J gene lost 0 bases, with 8 bases spanning the gap. Looked up from germline, CDR1 is LNHDA and CDR2 is SQIVND (reference sequence). Here the CDR3 reads CASSFMSSYNSPLHF. CDR3 coding DNA: TGTGCCAGTAGTTTTATGAGCTCCTATAATTCACCCCTCCACTTT.

This clonotype was observed at least ten times. The chain carries TRBV19 and TRBJ1-1, with 9 nucleotides matching TRBD1. The germline gives CDR1 LNHDA, CDR2 SQIVND (reference sequence). The CDR3 totals 13 residues. The V segment lost 9 bases and the J segment 3 bases; nucleotides outside the gene matches: 5. This CDR3 is CASRDRVDTEAFF. The CDR3 nucleotides read TGTGCCAGCCGGGACAGGGTGGACACTGAAGCTTTCTTT.

In this sample, this clonotype turned up many times. The chain has TRBV2 and TRBJ1-4; D ambiguous. The V gene lost 4 bases and the J gene lost 14 bases, with 11 bases spanning the gap. The CDR3 is 11 amino acids. Germline values: CDR1 SNHLY, CDR2 FYNNEI. This chain's CDR3 is CASSVAASLFF. CDR3 nucleotide sequence: TGTGCCAGCAGTGTGGCAGCTTCGCTGTTTTTT.

This clonotype occurred many times. The V gene is TRBV5-1, the J gene TRBJ1-1; D is possibly TRBD1 (5 bases). The CDR3 runs 13 residues. Looked up from germline, CDR1 is SGHRS and CDR2 is YFSETQ. Between the trimmed V and J ends, which lost 2 bases and 5 bases, there was a span of 10 bases. The CDR3 region has the DNA TGCGCCAGCAGCTTTCAGGGTTGGACTGAAGCTTTCTTT. Translating it yields CASSFQGWTEAFF.

Remarks on this clonotype: A read error may be the cause here, since a much bigger clone is one base away. The genes are TRBV15 and TRBJ2-5; maybe TRBD1 (5 bases). V lost 3 bases and J lost 5, with 13 bases in between. Germline V CDR1 and CDR2: LNHNV, YYDKDF (reference sequence). The CDR3 spans 14 residues. In nucleotides, the CDR3 is TGTGCCACCAGCAGCAGTAGGGGCCTGGAGACCCAGTACTTC. Encoded protein: CATSSSRGLETQYF.